One and the same sample provided the 21 T cell receptor beta chains below, sequenced in a study of shared clonotypes between healthy human individuals. It was CD45RO-negative cells, positively selected for CCR7, that made up naive CD8 cells, with terminally differentiated effector memory CD45RA+ cells excluded. Profiled with immunoSEQ multiplex PCR; TCRdb holds only in-frame clones, not every one. The sample shows around 2,000,000 clones, about 95% of them seen only once. Source material: naive CD8+ T cells sorted from blood. The source is a man aged 18 to 29 in good health.

The chain joins TRBV9 to TRBJ2-2; D gene uncertain. The germline CDR1 and CDR2 sequences are SGDLS and YYNGEE. There are 19 residues in the CDR3. Trimming took off 0 bases at V and 0 bases at J, with 18 bases between the two ends. The CDR3 DNA is TGTGCCAGCAGCGTAGCTTTCCGTCACGGGTCCCCGAACACCGGGGAGCTGTTTTTT. Translation gives CASSVAFRHGSPNTGELFF.

This chain links TRBV7-9 with TRBJ2-1, with 8 bases aligning to TRBD2. Germline-derived CDR1 and CDR2 are SEHNR and FQNEAQ (reference sequence). The CDR3 length is 18 residues. The V segment lost 0 bases and the J segment 2 bases; nucleotides outside the gene matches: 9. CDR3 region: CASSLAWGTSPTYNEQFF. CDR3 bases: TGTGCCAGCAGCTTAGCGTGGGGGACTAGTCCTACCTACAATGAGCAGTTCTTC.

The rearrangement uses TRBV7-2 and TRBJ1-5, with TRBD1 matching 10 bases. The CDR3 loop spans 14 amino acids. The germline CDR1 and CDR2 sequences are SGHTA and FQGNSA. Unmatched junction bases numbered 4, after V lost 5 bases and J lost 6 bases. Here the CDR3 DNA reads TGTGCCAGCAGCGACGGGACAGGGGCTCAGCCCCAGCATTTT. This encodes CASSDGTGAQPQHF.

The chain is built from TRBV11-2 and TRBJ1-4; maybe TRBD1 (6 bases). CDR1 is SGHAT and CDR2 is FQNNGV in the germline V gene. Trimming shortened V by 0 bases and J by 4 bases, and 9 bases separated the two germline ends. This CDR3 region has 15 residues. CDR3 DNA sequence: TGTGCCAGCAGCTTAGACGGACAGATTAATGAAAAACTGTTTTTT. As protein: CASSLDGQINEKLFF.

Worth noting for this clone: Distinct nucleotide sequences in the sample also encode this CDR3. The chain links TRBV5-6 to TRBJ2-7, with 7 bases lining up with TRBD1. The V gene's germline CDR1 is SGHDT and CDR2 YYEEEE. This CDR3 region has 13 residues. The trim removed 4 bases at V and 2 bases at J, leaving 3 bases unmatched. CDR3 residues: CASSVGTAYEQYF. Written as DNA, the CDR3 is TGTGCCAGCAGCGTCGGGACAGCCTACGAGCAGTACTTC.

This chain uses TRBV6-1 with TRBJ1-5, with 7 bases fitting TRBD1. V shed 3 bases, J shed 1 base, and the junction held 6 bases outside the gene matches. Per germline, CDR1 MNHNS and CDR2 SASEGT. This CDR3 comprises 16 residues. The CDR3 DNA sequence: TGTGCCAGCAGTGACCTTACAGGGGTGAGCAATCAGCCCCAGCATTTT. Its protein product is CASSDLTGVSNQPQHF.

The gene calls are TRBV27 and TRBJ2-7; a possible D gene is TRBD1 (6 bases). The ends were cut back, 5 bases at V and 3 bases at J, with 14 bases in the middle. The CDR3 consists of 14 residues. The germline V gene has CDR1 MNHEY and CDR2 SMNVEV (reference sequence). The CDR3 bases are TGTGCCAGCAGTGAGAGGGGGATGAACTACGAGCAGTACTTC. Its translation is CASSERGMNYEQYF.

J is TRBJ2-7 and V is TRBV27, with D perhaps matching TRBD1 (6 bases). V was shortened by 5 bases and J by 0 bases, with 14 bases between the two germline ends. CDR1 MNHEY and CDR2 SMNVEV come from the germline V gene (reference sequence). CDR3 size: 15 residues. The CDR3 spells CASSTRRDTSYEQYF. The CDR3 nucleotides read TGTGCCAGCAGTACTCGCCGGGACACCTCCTACGAGCAGTACTTC.

This chain connects TRBV28 to TRBJ1-4; 8 bases line up with TRBD1. CDR3 length: 14 residues. The germline V gene has CDR1 MDHEN and CDR2 SYDVKM. Trimming at V came to 4 bases and at J to 13 bases, leaving 11 bases not matched to a gene. The CDR3 nucleotides are TGTGCCAGCAGTTCCGGACAGGGCCTGGGCATACTGTTTTTT. It encodes CASSSGQGLGILFF.

The chain couples TRBV1 to TRBJ2-7; the table calls TRBD2, which could not be checked here. TRBV1 has pseudogene status. CDR3 length: 21 residues. CDR3 protein: CTSSQEPPGLAGGPSSYEQYF. The CDR3 DNA follows: TGCACCAGCAGCCAAGAGCCCCCGGGACTAGCGGGGGGCCCTAGCTCCTACGAGCAGTACTTC.

This rearrangement joins TRBV29-1 to TRBJ2-5; D might be TRBD2 (5 bases). The CDR3 runs 14 residues. Germline loops: CDR1 SQVTM, CDR2 ANQGSEA. Trimming left V 6 bases short and J 0 bases short, with 14 bases between. The CDR3 DNA is TGCAGCGTGGGTGGACTGCCGTACCAAGAGACCCAGTACTTC. Its translation is CSVGGLPYQETQYF.

The V gene is TRBV6-4, the J gene TRBJ2-3; D possibly corresponds to TRBD2 (6 bases). The CDR3 is 14 amino acids. Trimming cost V 6 bases and J 3 bases, with 13 bases left between them. In germline, CDR1 is MRHNA, CDR2 SNTAGT. This CDR3 reads CASSADYQTDTQYF. CDR3 DNA sequence: TGTGCCAGCAGCGCGGACTATCAGACAGATACGCAGTATTTT.

The chain couples TRBV30 to TRBJ2-3, with 9 positions matching TRBD2. CDR1 is GTSNPN and CDR2 is SVGIG in the germline V gene (reference sequence). CDR3 size: 15 residues. With V trimmed by 5 bases and J by 0 bases, 6 bases remained unmatched. DNA of the CDR3: TGTGCCTGGGGCGGGGGGGCGACTAGCACAGATACGCAGTATTTT. As protein: CAWGGGATSTDTQYF.

The genes are TRBV7-9 and TRBJ1-2, with 9 nucleotides matching TRBD1. The CDR3 spans 15 residues. Germline V lookup: CDR1 SEHNR, CDR2 FQNEAQ (reference sequence). V was pared by 5 bases and J by 1 base, with 5 bases of the junction left unmatched. CDR3 sequence reads: CASSPGTGFNYGYTF. Here the CDR3 DNA reads TGTGCCAGCAGCCCCGGGACAGGGTTTAACTATGGCTACACCTTC.

The V call is TRBV11-2, the J call TRBJ2-3, with 9 bases aligning to TRBD2. CDR1 SGHAT and CDR2 FQNNGV come from the germline V gene. V lost 9 bases, J lost 0 bases, and 4 bases stayed unmatched. CDR3 size: 14 residues. DNA of the CDR3: TGTGCCAGTACCGGACTAGCGAGCACAGATACGCAGTATTTT. It codes for CASTGLASTDTQYF.

CDR3 sequence: CASSRLAGEVTGELFF. DNA of the CDR3: TGTGCCAGCAGCAGACTAGCGGGAGAGGTCACCGGGGAGCTGTTTTTT. The V and J genes are TRBV7-2 and TRBJ2-2, with TRBD2 matching 12 bases. Unmatched junction bases numbered 5, after V lost 5 bases and J lost 4 bases. From germline, CDR1 is SGHTA and CDR2 FQGNSA. The CDR3 is 16 amino acids.

The chain is built from TRBV7-3 and TRBJ1-4, with 8 bases that match TRBD1. V shed 0 bases, J shed 3 bases, and the junction held 12 bases outside the gene matches. Looked up from germline, CDR1 is SGHTA and CDR2 is FQGTGA. The CDR3 extends over 19 amino acids. For the CDR3, the DNA is TGTGCCAGCAGCTTAACCATAGAGACCCAGGGGGCTGCTAATGAAAAACTGTTTTTT. As protein: CASSLTIETQGAANEKLFF.

The J gene is TRBJ2-1, the V gene TRBV29-1; unclear D gene. The germline V gene encodes CDR1 SQVTM and CDR2 ANQGSEA. V shed 6 bases and J shed 7 bases, with 19 bases lying between them. The CDR3 is 14 amino acids. CDR3 loop: CSVAPLGIGNEQFF. CDR3 bases: TGCAGCGTGGCCCCCCTAGGGATAGGGAATGAGCAGTTCTTC.

A single count supports this clone. The chain recombines TRBV19 with TRBJ1-2; D is unclear. The length of the CDR3 is 16 residues. Germline CDR1 and CDR2: LNHDA and SQIVND (reference sequence). Trimming left V 3 bases short and J 1 base short, with 15 bases between. As DNA, the CDR3 is TGTGCCAGTAGTATTGGGCTAAGTGGTTATAACTATGGCTACACCTTC. Amino acids: CASSIGLSGYNYGYTF.

The chain couples TRBV4-1 to TRBJ2-7, with 7 bases matching TRBD1. The germline V gene encodes CDR1 MGHRA and CDR2 YSYEKL. The CDR3 length is 16 residues. V lost 0 bases to trimming and J lost 7 bases; unmatched junction nucleotides: 12. The CDR3 reads CASSQDETGSFAEQYF. Written as DNA, the CDR3 is TGCGCCAGCAGCCAAGACGAGACAGGGAGTTTTGCTGAGCAGTACTTC.

This chain joins TRBV13 and TRBJ2-5; maybe TRBD2 (6 bases). The V and J ends lost 3 bases and 0 bases respectively, with 14 bases between them. This CDR3 has 16 amino acids. From germline, CDR1 is PRHDT and CDR2 FYEKMQ (reference sequence). The CDR3 loop reads CASSFGTSRYQETQYF. In nucleotides, the CDR3 is TGTGCCAGCAGCTTCGGGACTTCCCGATACCAAGAGACCCAGTACTTC.